This T cell receptor beta chain was found in a study of T cell responses to AZD1222 COVID-19 vaccine. Germline V CDR1 and CDR2: MNHEY, SVGEGT. V was pared by 5 bases and J by 4 bases, with 10 bases of the junction left unmatched. The CDR3 loop spans 16 amino acids. Libraries were prepared by immunoSEQ multiplex PCR; TCRdb keeps only in-frame clonotypes and omits some of them. The data hold about 54,000 clones, with 75% to 90% observed a single time. This specimen consisted of peripheral blood, obtained 28 days after the second AZD1222 dose. The V gene is TRBV6-2 or TRBV6-3, the J gene TRBJ2-1; the match to TRBD2 covers 8 bases. This clonotype originated in an adult who received the AZD1222 COVID-19 vaccine. The CDR3 reads CASSGGAGVLYNEQFF. DNA for the CDR3: TGTGCCAGCAGTGGGGGAGCGGGAGTGTTGTACAATGAGCAGTTCTTC.